Below are 20 T cell receptor beta chains sequenced from a single sample in a study of cytotoxic CD8 clonotypes in ibrutinib-treated CLL. TCRdb keeps only in-frame clones here, not all; method: immunoSEQ multiplex PCR. The sample lists 55,000 to 80,000 clones; 90% were seen once. Sequences were derived from PBMCs, sampled after 12 months of ibrutinib treatment. The source is a human donor with chronic lymphocytic leukemia.

This rearrangement joins TRBV29-1 to TRBJ2-3, with D uncertain. There are 11 residues in the CDR3. Germline V CDR1 and CDR2: SQVTM, ANQGSEA. V lost 6 bases and J lost 0, with 4 bases in between. CDR3 nucleotides: TGCAGCGTGTCTAGCACAGATACGCAGTATTTT. Its translation is CSVSSTDTQYF.

The chain joins TRBV18 to TRBJ1-5, with 8 nucleotides matching TRBD1. Germline CDR1 and CDR2: KGHSH and LQKENI. Unmatched junction bases numbered 6, after V lost 3 bases and J lost 5 bases. The CDR3 runs to 15 residues. The DNA for the CDR3 is TGTGCCAGCTCACCGGGACAGGAGAAACATCAGCCCCAGCATTTT. Its translation is CASSPGQEKHQPQHF.

The chain carries TRBV6-6 and TRBJ2-1; 9 nucleotides match TRBD2. This CDR3 contains 16 residues. Germline values: CDR1 MNHNY, CDR2 SVGAGI (reference sequence). CDR3 in DNA: TGTAGCCCGGGTAGCGGGAGAAGTGGCCCCTACAATGAGCAGTTCTTC. Its protein is CSPGSGRSGPYNEQFF.

V is TRBV19 and J is TRBJ2-1, with 8 bases that match TRBD1. Per germline, CDR1 LNHDA and CDR2 SQIVND (reference sequence). CDR3 length: 18 residues. J gave up 4 bases and V 4 bases, and 15 bases lay outside the gene matches. The CDR3 here is CASSSAGGLLGPYNEQFF. CDR3 sequence (DNA): TGTGCCAGTAGTAGCGCAGGGGGCCTTCTCGGCCCTTACAATGAGCAGTTCTTC.

The chain combines TRBV19 with TRBJ2-7; a weak D match, TRBD2 (6 bases). The CDR3 consists of 14 residues. V lost 8 bases and J 0 bases, leaving 14 bases between the germline ends. Per germline, CDR1 LNHDA and CDR2 SQIVND (reference sequence). CDR3 residues: CASSAGSSSYEQYF. In DNA form, the CDR3 reads TGTGCCAGTTCGGCGGGGTCGAGCTCCTACGAGCAGTACTTC.

DNA of the CDR3: TGTGCCGAAACCCCCACTAGCGGGGGGGACAATGAGCAGTTCTTC. Its translation: CAETPTSGGDNEQFF. The V and J genes are TRBV7-2 and TRBJ2-1; 13 positions agree with TRBD2. CDR1 and CDR2 (germline): SGHTA, FQGNSA. V was clipped by 11 bases and J by 5 bases; unmatched bases: 9. The CDR3 extends over 15 amino acids.

In its sample, this clone was seen once. This chain connects TRBV18 to TRBJ1-2; tentative D call: TRBD1 (5 bases). The V gene lost 0 bases and the J gene lost 8 bases, with 13 bases spanning the gap. CDR1 and CDR2 from the germline V gene are KGHSH and LQKENI. The CDR3 consists of 14 residues. The CDR3 spells CASSPPTTAFGYTF. The CDR3, as DNA: TGTGCCAGCTCACCACCAACGACAGCCTTCGGCTACACCTTC.

V and J are TRBV19 and TRBJ1-2; 8 nucleotides align to TRBD1. CDR3 length: 14 residues. J gave up 0 bases and V 7 bases, and 4 bases lay outside the gene matches. The germline V gene has CDR1 LNHDA and CDR2 SQIVND (reference sequence). CDR3 sequence reads: CASTGQGANYGYTF. Written as DNA, the CDR3 is TGTGCCAGTACCGGACAGGGAGCTAACTATGGCTACACCTTC.

In DNA form, the CDR3 reads TGTGCCAGCAAAACAGGCTTGGGATTAGGCACTGAAGCTTTCTTT. Its translation is CASKTGLGLGTEAFF. The rearrangement links TRBV5-6 to TRBJ1-1; a possible D gene is TRBD1 (5 bases). Germline V gene lookup returns CDR1 SGHDT and CDR2 YYEEEE. Deletions cut 6 bases from V and 4 bases from J, with 19 bases between. This CDR3 comprises 15 residues.

This sequence joins TRBV11-3 and TRBJ1-2; D call uncertain. CDR1 SGHNT and CDR2 YENEEA come from the germline V gene. This CDR3 spans 14 amino acids. V lost 3 bases and J lost 7, with 15 bases in between. The CDR3 nucleotides are TGTGCCAGCAGCTTTGCCCGCGGCTCTTTTGGCTACACCTTC. It translates to CASSFARGSFGYTF.

The chain links TRBV19 to TRBJ2-7, with 8 bases lining up with TRBD1. The V and J ends lost 4 bases and 3 bases, in that order; junction bases with no gene match: 5. Germline CDR1 and CDR2: LNHDA and SQIVND (reference sequence). The CDR3 loop spans 14 amino acids. The CDR3 region has the DNA TGTGCCAGTAGTAACAGGGGGGCCGGCTACGAGCAGTACTTC. This codes for CASSNRGAGYEQYF. The entire variable domain, with the rest obtained from reference TRBV19 and TRBJ2-7, is as follows: DGGITQSPKYLFRKEGQNVTLSCEQNLNHDAMYWYRQDPGQGLRLIYYSQIVNDFQKGDIAEGYSVSREKKESFPLTVTSAQKNPTAFYLCASSNRGAGYEQYFGPGTRLTVT.

V is TRBV7-2 and J is TRBJ2-2; TRBD1 matches 9 bases. The CDR3 covers 16 residues. From germline, CDR1 is SGHTA and CDR2 FQGNSA. Trimming removed 0 bases from V and 5 bases from J; junction bases left unmatched: 4. The DNA for the CDR3 is TGTGCCAGCAGCTTAGCGAGGGACAGGGCGACCGGGGAGCTGTTTTTT. Residues: CASSLARDRATGELFF.

V usage is TRBV7-2 and J usage is TRBJ2-7; 8 nucleotides agree with TRBD1. V was clipped by 1 base and J by 4 bases; unmatched bases: 6. Germline loops: CDR1 SGHTA, CDR2 FQGNSA. The CDR3 runs 15 residues. CDR3 loop: CASSLGGTGRYEQYF. The DNA of the CDR3 is TGTGCCAGCAGCTTAGGAGGGACAGGTCGGTACGAGCAGTACTTC.

This chain connects TRBV18 to TRBJ2-3, with D perhaps TRBD2 (5 bases). Looked up from germline, CDR1 is KGHSH and CDR2 is LQKENI. The CDR3 has 16 residues. The ends were cut back, 1 base at V and 1 base at J, with 12 bases in the middle. The CDR3 DNA is TGTGCCAGCTCACCACTCCCGGTGAGGGGCACAGATACGCAGTATTTT. Translating it yields CASSPLPVRGTDTQYF.

This chain links TRBV6-1 with TRBJ1-1, with 9 positions matching TRBD1. The V and J ends lost 8 bases and 6 bases, in that order; junction bases with no gene match: 7. This CDR3 contains 13 residues. The germline V gene has CDR1 MNHNS and CDR2 SASEGT. The DNA of the CDR3 is TGTGCCAGCCGTCGACAGGGGGTACCTGAAGCTTTCTTT. Translating it yields CASRRQGVPEAFF.

The J gene is TRBJ2-7, the V gene TRBV5-1; D may be TRBD1 or TRBD2 (5 bases each). Between the trimmed V and J ends, which lost 4 bases and 5 bases, there was a span of 16 bases. The CDR3 sequence is 14 residues long. Looked up from germline, CDR1 is SGHRS and CDR2 is YFSETQ. CDR3 DNA sequence: TGCGCCAGCAGCGCCGATGGGACCGCCGACGAGCAGTACTTC. This translates into CASSADGTADEQYF.

The V call is TRBV27, the J call TRBJ1-4; a weak D match, TRBD1 (6 bases). The CDR3 length is 14 residues. Trimming took 3 bases from V and 8 from J, leaving 13 bases between them. Germline lookup yields CDR1 MNHEY and CDR2 SMNVEV (reference sequence). The CDR3 sequence: CASSFSRGSEKLFF. Here the CDR3 DNA reads TGTGCCAGCAGTTTCTCCAGGGGAAGCGAAAAACTGTTTTTT.

This chain uses TRBV6-6 with TRBJ2-1; 12 nucleotides align to TRBD2. In germline, CDR1 is MNHNY, CDR2 SVGAGI (reference sequence). V lost 6 bases to trimming and J lost 7 bases; unmatched junction nucleotides: 10. CDR3 length: 16 residues. CDR3 nucleotides: TGTGCCAGCAGACTAGACGGGACTAGCGGGCCTAATGAGCAGTTCTTC. Translation: CASRLDGTSGPNEQFF.

The chain recombines TRBV5-1 with TRBJ2-3; D is unclear. CDR1 is SGHRS and CDR2 is YFSETQ in the germline V gene. The V gene lost 0 bases and the J gene lost 1 base, with 15 bases spanning the gap. The CDR3 runs to 17 residues. Here the CDR3 reads CASSLASSDGRTDTQYF. The CDR3 region has the DNA TGCGCCAGCAGCTTGGCCTCATCCGATGGGCGCACAGATACGCAGTATTTT. Supplemented by reference TRBV5-1 and TRBJ2-3, the full variable domain reads KAGVTQTPRYLIKTRGQQVTLSCSPISGHRSVSWYQQTPGQGLQFLFEYFSETQRNKGNFPGRFSGRQFSNSRSEMNVSTLELGDSALYLCASSLASSDGRTDTQYFGPGTRLTVL.

CDR3 DNA sequence: TGTGCCAGCAGTCGAGGGTCCTACGAGCAGTACTTC. Its translation is CASSRGSYEQYF. The V call is TRBV6-6, the J call TRBJ2-7; D may be TRBD2 (5 bases). Trimming shortened V by 5 bases and J by 1 base, and 6 bases separated the two germline ends. The CDR3 extends over 12 amino acids. Germline V CDR1 and CDR2: MNHNY, SVGAGI (reference sequence).